The source of this T cell receptor (beta chain) is a study of CD8+ T cells in alopecia areata. Indicated treatment: oral pan-JAK inhibitor, 5-10 mg twice daily. Once RNA had been extracted, it was reverse transcribed into cDNA to act as the sequencing template. Profiled with immunoSEQ multiplex PCR; TCRdb holds only in-frame clones, not every one. The sample includes roughly 100,000 clones, around 84% seen only once; the top ten take more than 9.5%. This clone has only one observation. Different DNA sequences within this sample yield the same CDR3. Trimming removed 2 bases from V and 4 bases from J, with 5 bases in between. Looked up from germline, CDR1 is MNHEY and CDR2 is SVGAGI. CDR3 length: 13 residues.

The clonotype comes from a human donor with alopecia areata. The chain recombines TRBV6-5 with TRBJ2-2; D could derive from TRBD1 or TRBD2 (5 bases each). This specimen consisted of CD8+ T cells sorted from blood, obtained at roughly week 30, from a patient treated with tofacitinib. CDR3 nucleotide sequence: TGTGCCAGCAGTTACGGGGGCACCGGGGAGCTGTTTTTT. This gives the protein CASSYGGTGELFF.